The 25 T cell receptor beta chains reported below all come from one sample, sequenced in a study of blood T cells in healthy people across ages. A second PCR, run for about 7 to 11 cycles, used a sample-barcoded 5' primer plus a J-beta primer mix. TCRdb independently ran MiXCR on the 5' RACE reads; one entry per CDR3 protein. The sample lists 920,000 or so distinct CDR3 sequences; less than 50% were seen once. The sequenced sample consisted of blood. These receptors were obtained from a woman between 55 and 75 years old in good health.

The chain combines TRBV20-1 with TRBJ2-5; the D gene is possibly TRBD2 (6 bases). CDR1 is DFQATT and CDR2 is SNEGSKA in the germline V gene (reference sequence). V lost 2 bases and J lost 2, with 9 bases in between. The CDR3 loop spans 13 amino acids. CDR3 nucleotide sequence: TGCAGTGCTAGAAAGGACTATCAAGAGACCCAGTACTTC. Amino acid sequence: CSARKDYQETQYF.

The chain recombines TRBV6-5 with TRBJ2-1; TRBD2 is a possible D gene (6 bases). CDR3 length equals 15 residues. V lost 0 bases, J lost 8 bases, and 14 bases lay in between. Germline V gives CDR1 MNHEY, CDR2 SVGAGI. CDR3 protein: CASSYSTSERHEQFF. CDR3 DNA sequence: TGTGCCAGCAGTTACTCGACTAGTGAGAGGCATGAGCAGTTCTTC.

CDR3 amino acids: CASSRYHNEQFF. CDR3 coding DNA: TGTGCCAGCAGCAGATACCACAATGAGCAGTTCTTC. The V and J genes are TRBV28 and TRBJ2-1; D unclear. The CDR3 runs to 12 residues. Germline-derived CDR1 and CDR2 are MDHEN and SYDVKM. The V gene lost 6 bases and the J gene lost 5 bases, with 8 bases spanning the gap.

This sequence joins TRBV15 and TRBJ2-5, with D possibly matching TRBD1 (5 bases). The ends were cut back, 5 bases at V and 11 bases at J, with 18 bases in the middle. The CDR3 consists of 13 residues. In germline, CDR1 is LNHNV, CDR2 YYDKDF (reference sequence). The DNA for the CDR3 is TGTGCCACCAGCCTCAGGGATTTCAATGAGCAGTACTTC. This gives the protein CATSLRDFNEQYF.

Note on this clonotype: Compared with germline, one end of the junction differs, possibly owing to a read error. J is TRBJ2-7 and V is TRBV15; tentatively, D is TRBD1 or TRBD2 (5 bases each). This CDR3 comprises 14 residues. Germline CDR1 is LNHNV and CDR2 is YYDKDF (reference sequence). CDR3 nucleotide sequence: TGCGCCACCGAAGGGGACGGGGCGTACAATGAGCAGTACTTC. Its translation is CATEGDGAYNEQYF. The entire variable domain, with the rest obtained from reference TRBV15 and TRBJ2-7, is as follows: DAMVIQNPRYQVTQFGKPVTLSCSQTLNHNVMYWYQQKSSQAPKLLFHYYDKDFNNEADTPDNFQSRRPNTSFCFLDIRSPGLGDTAMYLCATEGDGAYNEQYFGPGTRLTVT.

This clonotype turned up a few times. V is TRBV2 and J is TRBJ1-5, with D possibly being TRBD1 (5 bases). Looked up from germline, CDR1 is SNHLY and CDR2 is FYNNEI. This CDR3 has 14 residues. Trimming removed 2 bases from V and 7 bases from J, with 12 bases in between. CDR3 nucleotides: TGTGCCAGCAGTGAATCGGGGGGTGTCCAGCCCCAGCATTTT. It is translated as CASSESGGVQPQHF.

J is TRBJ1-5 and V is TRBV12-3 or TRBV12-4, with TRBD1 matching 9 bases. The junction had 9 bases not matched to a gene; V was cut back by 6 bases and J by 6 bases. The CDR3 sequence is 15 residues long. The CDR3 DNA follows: TGTGCCAGCAGCAGAGGGACAGGGCTTGGTCAGCCCCAGCATTTT. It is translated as CASSRGTGLGQPQHF.

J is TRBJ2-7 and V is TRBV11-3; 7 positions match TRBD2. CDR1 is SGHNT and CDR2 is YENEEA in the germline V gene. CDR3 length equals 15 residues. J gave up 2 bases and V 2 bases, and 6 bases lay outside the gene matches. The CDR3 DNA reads TGTGCCAGCAGCTTATACAGCGGGGAGACCTACGAGCAGTACTTC. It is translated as CASSLYSGETYEQYF.

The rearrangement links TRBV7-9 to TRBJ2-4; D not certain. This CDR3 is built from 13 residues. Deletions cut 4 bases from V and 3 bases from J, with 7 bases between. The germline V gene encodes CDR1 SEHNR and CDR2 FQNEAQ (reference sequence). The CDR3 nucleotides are TGTGCCAGCAGCTCTTCGAGCAAAAACATTCAGTACTTC. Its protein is CASSSSSKNIQYF.

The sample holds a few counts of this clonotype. CDR3 residues: CSARGVTSGRYYGNEQFF. Written as DNA, the CDR3 is TGCAGTGCTAGAGGGGTGACTAGCGGGAGGTACTACGGGAATGAGCAGTTCTTC. J is TRBJ2-1 and V is TRBV20-1; 13 bases line up with TRBD2. The germline gives CDR1 DFQATT, CDR2 SNEGSKA (reference sequence). The V and J ends lost 1 base and 7 bases, in that order; junction bases with no gene match: 13. The CDR3 is 18 residues long.

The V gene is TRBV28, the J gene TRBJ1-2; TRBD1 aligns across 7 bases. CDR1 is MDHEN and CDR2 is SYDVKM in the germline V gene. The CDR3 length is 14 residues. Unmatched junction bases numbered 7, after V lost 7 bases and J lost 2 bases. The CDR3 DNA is TGTGCCAGCAATTCCCCGGGACAGAACTATGGCTACACCTTC. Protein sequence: CASNSPGQNYGYTF.

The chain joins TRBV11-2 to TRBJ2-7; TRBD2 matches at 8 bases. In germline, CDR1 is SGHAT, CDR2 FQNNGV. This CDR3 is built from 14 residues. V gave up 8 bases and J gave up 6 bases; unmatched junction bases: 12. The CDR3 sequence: CASALNSGGAEQYF. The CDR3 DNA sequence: TGTGCCAGCGCCTTGAATTCGGGGGGGGCCGAGCAGTACTTC.

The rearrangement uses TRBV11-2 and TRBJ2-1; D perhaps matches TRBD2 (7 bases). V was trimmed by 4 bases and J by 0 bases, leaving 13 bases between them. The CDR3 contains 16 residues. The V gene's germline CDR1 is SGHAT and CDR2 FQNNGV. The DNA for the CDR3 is TGTGCCAGCAGCTCCAGGGGAGGGGCCTCCTACAATGAGCAGTTCTTC. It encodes CASSSRGGASYNEQFF.

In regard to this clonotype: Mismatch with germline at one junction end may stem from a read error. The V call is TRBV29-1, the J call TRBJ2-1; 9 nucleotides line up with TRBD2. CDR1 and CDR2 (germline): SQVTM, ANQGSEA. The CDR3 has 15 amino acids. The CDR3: CRVVWLAGNNYEQFF. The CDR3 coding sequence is TGCCGCGTGGTATGGCTAGCGGGAAATAACTATGAGCAGTTCTTC.

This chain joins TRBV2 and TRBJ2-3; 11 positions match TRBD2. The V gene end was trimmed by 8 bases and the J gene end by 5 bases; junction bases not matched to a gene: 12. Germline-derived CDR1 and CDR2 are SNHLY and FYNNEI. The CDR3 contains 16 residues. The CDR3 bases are TGTGCCAGCGATTCGGAACTAGCGGGAGTAATAGATACGCAGTATTTT. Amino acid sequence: CASDSELAGVIDTQYF.

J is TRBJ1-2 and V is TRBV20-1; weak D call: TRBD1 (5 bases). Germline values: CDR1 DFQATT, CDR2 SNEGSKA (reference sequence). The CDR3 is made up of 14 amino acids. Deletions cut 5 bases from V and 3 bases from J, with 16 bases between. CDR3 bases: TGCAGTGCTCATGCCCCGGGGGGTTACTATGGCTACACCTTC. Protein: CSAHAPGGYYGYTF.

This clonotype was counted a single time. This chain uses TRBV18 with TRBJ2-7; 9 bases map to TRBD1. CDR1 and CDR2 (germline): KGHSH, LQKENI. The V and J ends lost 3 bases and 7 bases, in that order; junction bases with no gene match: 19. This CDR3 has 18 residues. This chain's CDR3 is CASSPRTPGTGSYNEQYF. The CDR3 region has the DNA TGTGCCAGCTCACCCCGAACGCCCGGGACAGGGTCGTACAATGAGCAGTACTTC.

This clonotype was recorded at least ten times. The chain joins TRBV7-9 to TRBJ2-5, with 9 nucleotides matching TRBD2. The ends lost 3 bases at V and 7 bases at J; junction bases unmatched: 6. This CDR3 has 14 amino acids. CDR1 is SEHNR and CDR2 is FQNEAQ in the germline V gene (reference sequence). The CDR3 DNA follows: TGTGCCAGCAGCTTGGGAATGACTAGCGGGACCCAGTACTTC. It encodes CASSLGMTSGTQYF.

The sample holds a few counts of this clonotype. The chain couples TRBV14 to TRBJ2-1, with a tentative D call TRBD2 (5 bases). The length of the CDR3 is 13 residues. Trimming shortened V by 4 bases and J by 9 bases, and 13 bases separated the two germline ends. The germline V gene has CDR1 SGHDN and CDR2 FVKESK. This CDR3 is CASSPRVRGEQFF. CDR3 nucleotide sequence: TGTGCCAGCAGCCCTCGGGTCCGGGGTGAGCAGTTCTTC.

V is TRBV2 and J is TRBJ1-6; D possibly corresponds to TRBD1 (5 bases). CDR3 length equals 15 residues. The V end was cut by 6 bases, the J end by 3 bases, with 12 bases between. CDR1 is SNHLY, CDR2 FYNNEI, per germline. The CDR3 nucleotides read TGTGCCAGCAGGGAGCAGGGTATCTATAATTCACCCCTCCACTTT. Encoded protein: CASREQGIYNSPLHF.

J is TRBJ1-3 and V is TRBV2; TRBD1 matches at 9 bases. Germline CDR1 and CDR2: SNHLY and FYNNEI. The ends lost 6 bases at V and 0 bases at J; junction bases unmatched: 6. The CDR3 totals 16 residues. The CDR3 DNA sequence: TGTGCCAGCAGGAAACAGGGGGCAATCTCTGGAAACACCATATATTTT. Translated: CASRKQGAISGNTIYF.

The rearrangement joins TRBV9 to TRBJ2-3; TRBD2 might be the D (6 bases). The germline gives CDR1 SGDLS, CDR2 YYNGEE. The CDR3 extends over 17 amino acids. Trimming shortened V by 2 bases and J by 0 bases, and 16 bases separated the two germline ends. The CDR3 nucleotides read TGTGCCAGCAGCGTCGATGGGTGGGAGGATAGCACAGATACGCAGTATTTT. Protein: CASSVDGWEDSTDTQYF.

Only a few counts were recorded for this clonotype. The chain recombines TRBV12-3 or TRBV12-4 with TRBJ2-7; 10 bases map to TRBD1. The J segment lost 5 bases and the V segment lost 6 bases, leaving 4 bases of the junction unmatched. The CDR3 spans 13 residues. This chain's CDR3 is CASSRDRGHEQYF. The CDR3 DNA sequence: TGTGCCAGCAGCCGGGACAGGGGCCACGAGCAGTACTTC.

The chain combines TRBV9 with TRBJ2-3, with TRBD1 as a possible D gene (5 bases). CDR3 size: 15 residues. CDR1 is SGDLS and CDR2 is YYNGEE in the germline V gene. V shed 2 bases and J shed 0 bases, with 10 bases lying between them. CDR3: CASSVTDGSTDTQYF. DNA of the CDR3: TGTGCCAGCAGCGTGACAGACGGAAGCACAGATACGCAGTATTTT.

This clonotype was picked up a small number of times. CDR3 region: CASSFNRGADTQYF. The CDR3 DNA sequence: TGTGCCAGCAGTTTTAATAGGGGCGCAGATACGCAGTATTTT. This chain connects TRBV12-3 or TRBV12-4 to TRBJ2-3, with D possibly TRBD1 on 5 matching bases. Trimming shortened V by 3 bases and J by 4 bases, and 11 bases separated the two germline ends. This CDR3 has 14 amino acids.